This record looks at one TCR beta chain sequence and its context. The sample belongs to a study of T cell changes during pregnancy in multiple sclerosis. The assay was immunoSEQ multiplex PCR, and TCRdb's table has in-frame clones only and misses some. The sample has more than 55,000 clones; 75% to 95% are singletons. CDR1 is GTSNPN and CDR2 is SVGIG in the germline V gene (reference sequence). Trimming took 3 bases from V and 5 from J, leaving 16 bases between them. This CDR3 comprises 14 residues. The sample here was peripheral blood, taken after pregnancy. The clonotype comes from a female donor in good health, enrolled as a control in a pregnancy study. V gene TRBV30 combines with J gene TRBJ1-2; unclear D gene. The chain's CDR3 is CAWRVAGSPYGYTF. In nucleotides, the CDR3 is TGTGCCTGGAGGGTGGCGGGATCGCCTTATGGCTACACCTTC.